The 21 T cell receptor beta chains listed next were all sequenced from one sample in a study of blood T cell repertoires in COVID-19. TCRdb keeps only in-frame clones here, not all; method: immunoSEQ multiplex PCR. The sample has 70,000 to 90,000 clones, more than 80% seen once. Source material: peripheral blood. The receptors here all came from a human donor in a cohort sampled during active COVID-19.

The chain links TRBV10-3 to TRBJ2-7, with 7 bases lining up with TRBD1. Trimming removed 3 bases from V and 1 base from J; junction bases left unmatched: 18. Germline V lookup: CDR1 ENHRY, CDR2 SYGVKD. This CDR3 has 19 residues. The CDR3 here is CAISDEQGKRGMGSYEQYF. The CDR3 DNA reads TGTGCCATCAGTGATGAACAGGGGAAGAGGGGTATGGGGTCCTACGAGCAGTACTTC.

CDR3 protein: CATSSGTGGLEQYF. CDR3 nucleotides: TGTGCCACCAGCAGTGGGACAGGGGGACTCGAGCAGTACTTC. The gene calls are TRBV15 and TRBJ2-7, with 11 bases matching TRBD1. The germline CDR1 and CDR2 sequences are LNHNV and YYDKDF (reference sequence). The CDR3 loop spans 14 amino acids. J was trimmed by 6 bases and V by 3 bases; bases with no gene match: 4.

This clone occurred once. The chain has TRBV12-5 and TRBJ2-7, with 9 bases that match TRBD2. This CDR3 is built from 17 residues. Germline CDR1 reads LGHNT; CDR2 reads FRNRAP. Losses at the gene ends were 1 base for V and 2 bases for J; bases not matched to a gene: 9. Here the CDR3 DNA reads TGTGCTAGTGGTTTGGCTGATATAGCGGGAGCCCCCTACGAGCAGTACTTC. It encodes CASGLADIAGAPYEQYF. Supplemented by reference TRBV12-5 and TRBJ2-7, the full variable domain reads DARVTQTPRHKVTEMGQEVTMRCQPILGHNTVFWYRQTMMQGLELLAYFRNRAPLDDSGMPKDRFSAEMPDATLATLKIQPSEPRDSAVYFCASGLADIAGAPYEQYFGPGTRLTVT.

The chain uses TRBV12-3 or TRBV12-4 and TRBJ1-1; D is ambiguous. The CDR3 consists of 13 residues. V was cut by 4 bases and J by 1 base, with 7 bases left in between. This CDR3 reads CASSYTENTEAFF. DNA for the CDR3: TGTGCCAGCAGTTATACAGAGAACACTGAAGCTTTCTTT.

The chain's CDR3 is CASSIVRGRTDTQYF. In nucleotides, the CDR3 is TGTGCCAGTAGTATAGTAAGGGGAAGGACAGATACGCAGTATTTT. V and J are TRBV19 and TRBJ2-3, with D maybe TRBD1 (5 bases). In germline, CDR1 is LNHDA, CDR2 SQIVND (reference sequence). CDR3 length: 15 amino acids. V lost 1 base to trimming and J lost 3 bases, with 11 bases between them.

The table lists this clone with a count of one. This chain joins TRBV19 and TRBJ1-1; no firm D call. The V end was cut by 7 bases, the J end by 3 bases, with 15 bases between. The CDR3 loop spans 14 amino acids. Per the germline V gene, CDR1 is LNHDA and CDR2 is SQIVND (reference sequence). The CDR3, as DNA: TGTGCCAGTACCCACCCTAGTAAGTACACTGAAGCTTTCTTT. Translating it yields CASTHPSKYTEAFF.

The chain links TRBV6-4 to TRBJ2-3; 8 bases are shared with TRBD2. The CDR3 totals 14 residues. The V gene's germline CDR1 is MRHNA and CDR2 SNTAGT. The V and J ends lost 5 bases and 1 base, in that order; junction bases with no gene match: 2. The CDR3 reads CASSLSGGTDTQYF. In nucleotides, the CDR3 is TGTGCCAGCAGTCTTAGCGGGGGCACAGATACGCAGTATTTT.

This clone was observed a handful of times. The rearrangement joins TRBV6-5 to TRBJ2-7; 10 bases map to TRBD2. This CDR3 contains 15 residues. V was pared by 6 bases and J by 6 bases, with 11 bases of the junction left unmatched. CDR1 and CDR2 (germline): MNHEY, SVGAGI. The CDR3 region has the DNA TGTGCCAGCAGCTCTCAACTAGCGGGGTCATCCGAGCAGTACTTC. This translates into CASSSQLAGSSEQYF.

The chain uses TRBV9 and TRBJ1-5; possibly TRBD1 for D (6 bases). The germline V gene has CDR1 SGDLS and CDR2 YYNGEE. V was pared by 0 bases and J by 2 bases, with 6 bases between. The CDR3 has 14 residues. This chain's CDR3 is CASSVGTGNQPQHF. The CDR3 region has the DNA TGTGCCAGCAGCGTAGGGACAGGCAATCAGCCCCAGCATTTT.

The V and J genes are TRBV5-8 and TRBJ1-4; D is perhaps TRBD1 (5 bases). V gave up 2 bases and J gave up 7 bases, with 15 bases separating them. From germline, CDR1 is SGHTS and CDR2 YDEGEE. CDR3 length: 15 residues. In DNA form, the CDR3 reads TGTGCCAGCAGCTTTCGGGGGTCAGGAGGTGAAAAACTGTTTTTT. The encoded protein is CASSFRGSGGEKLFF.

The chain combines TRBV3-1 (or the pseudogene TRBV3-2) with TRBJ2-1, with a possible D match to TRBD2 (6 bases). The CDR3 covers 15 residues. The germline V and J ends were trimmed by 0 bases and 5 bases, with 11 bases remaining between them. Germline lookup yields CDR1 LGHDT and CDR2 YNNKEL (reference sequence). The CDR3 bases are TGTGCCAGCAGCCAAGACGCGGGACGCAACAATGAGCAGTTCTTC. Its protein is CASSQDAGRNNEQFF.

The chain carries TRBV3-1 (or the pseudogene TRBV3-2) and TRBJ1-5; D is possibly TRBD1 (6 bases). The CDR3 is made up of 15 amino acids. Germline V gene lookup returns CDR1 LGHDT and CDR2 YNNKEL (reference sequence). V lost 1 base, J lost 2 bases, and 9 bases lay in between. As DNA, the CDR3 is TGTGCCAGCAGCCAAGCCAGGGGCGGCAATCAGCCCCAGCATTTT. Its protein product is CASSQARGGNQPQHF.

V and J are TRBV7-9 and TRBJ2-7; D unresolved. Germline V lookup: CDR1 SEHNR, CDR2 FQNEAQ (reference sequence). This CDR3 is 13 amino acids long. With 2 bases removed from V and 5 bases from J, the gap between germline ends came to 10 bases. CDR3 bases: TGTGCCAGCAGCTTATTCGCAGCGAACGAGCAGTACTTC. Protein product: CASSLFAANEQYF.

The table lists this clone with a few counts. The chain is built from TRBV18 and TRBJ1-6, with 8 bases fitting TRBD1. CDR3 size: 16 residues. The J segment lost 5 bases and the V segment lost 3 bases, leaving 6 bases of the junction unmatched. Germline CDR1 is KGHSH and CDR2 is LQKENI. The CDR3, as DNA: TGTGCCAGCTCACCCTTCGGACAGGGTGATAATTCACCCCTCCACTTT. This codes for CASSPFGQGDNSPLHF.

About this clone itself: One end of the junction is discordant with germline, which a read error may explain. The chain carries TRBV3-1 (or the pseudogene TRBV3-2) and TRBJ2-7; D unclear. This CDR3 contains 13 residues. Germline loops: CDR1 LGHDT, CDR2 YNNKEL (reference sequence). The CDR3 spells CTSSEAFTYEQYF. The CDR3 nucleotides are TGTACCAGCAGCGAGGCCTTTACCTACGAGCAGTACTTC.

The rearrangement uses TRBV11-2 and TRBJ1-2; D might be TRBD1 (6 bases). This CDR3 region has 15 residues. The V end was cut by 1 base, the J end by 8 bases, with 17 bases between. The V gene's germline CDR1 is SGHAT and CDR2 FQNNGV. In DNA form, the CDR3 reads TGTGCCAGCAGCTTAGGGTTTCGTGGGGGCGTGGGCTACACCTTC. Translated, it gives CASSLGFRGGVGYTF.

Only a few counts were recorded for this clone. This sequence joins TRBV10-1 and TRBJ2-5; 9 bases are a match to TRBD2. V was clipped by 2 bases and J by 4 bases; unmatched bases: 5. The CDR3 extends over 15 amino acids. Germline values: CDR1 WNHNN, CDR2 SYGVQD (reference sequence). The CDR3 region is CASSEGGSGGETQYF. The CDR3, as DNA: TGCGCCAGCAGTGAGGGCGGTAGCGGGGGAGAGACCCAGTACTTC.

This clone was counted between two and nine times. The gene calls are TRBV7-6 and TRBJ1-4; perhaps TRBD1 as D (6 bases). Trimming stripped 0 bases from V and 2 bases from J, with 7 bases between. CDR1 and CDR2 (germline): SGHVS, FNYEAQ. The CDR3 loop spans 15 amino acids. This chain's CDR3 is CASSLAGQTNEKLFF. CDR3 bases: TGTGCCAGCAGCTTAGCTGGACAGACTAATGAAAAACTGTTTTTT.

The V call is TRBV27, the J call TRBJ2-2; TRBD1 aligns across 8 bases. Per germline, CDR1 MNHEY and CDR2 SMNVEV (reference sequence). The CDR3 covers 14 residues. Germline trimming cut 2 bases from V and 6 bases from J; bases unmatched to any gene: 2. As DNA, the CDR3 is TGTGCCAGCAGTTTACTACAGGGGGCCGGGGAGCTGTTTTTT. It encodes CASSLLQGAGELFF.

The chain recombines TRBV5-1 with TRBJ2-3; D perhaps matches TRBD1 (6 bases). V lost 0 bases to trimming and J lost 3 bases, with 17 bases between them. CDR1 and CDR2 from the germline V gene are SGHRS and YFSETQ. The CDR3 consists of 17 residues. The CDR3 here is CASSLAPRQVSTDTQYF. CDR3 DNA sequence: TGCGCCAGCAGCTTGGCCCCTAGACAGGTTTCTACAGATACGCAGTATTTT. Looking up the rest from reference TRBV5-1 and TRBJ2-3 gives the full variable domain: KAGVTQTPRYLIKTRGQQVTLSCSPISGHRSVSWYQQTPGQGLQFLFEYFSETQRNKGNFPGRFSGRQFSNSRSEMNVSTLELGDSALYLCASSLAPRQVSTDTQYFGPGTRLTVL.

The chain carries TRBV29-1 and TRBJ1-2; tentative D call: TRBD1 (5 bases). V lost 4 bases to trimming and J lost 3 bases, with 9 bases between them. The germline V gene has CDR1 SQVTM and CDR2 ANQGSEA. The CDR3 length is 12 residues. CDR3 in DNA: TGCAGCGTTGGGGGGGGTGACTATGGCTACACCTTC. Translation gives CSVGGGDYGYTF.